This is a list of T cell receptor beta chains from one sample in a study of blood T cell repertoires in COVID-19. TCRdb keeps only in-frame clones here, not all; method: immunoSEQ multiplex PCR. Altogether tens of thousands of clones are present, about four fifths being singletons, with the ten largest covering 22%. Sequenced material: peripheral blood. These receptors all come from a woman in her fifties or sixties with acute or convalescent COVID-19. CDR3s leave out the opening cysteine and the closing phenylalanine or tryptophan. Fields, in order: V gene, J gene, CDR3 length, CDR3 protein.

TRBV27,TRBJ2-3,9,ASMEGDTQY
TRBV7-8,TRBJ2-2,14,ASSLGASLNTGELF
TRBV5-4,TRBJ1-6,14,ASSLYARGLNSPLH
TRBV5-1,TRBJ1-1,12,ASSIGGSVTEAF
TRBV5-1,TRBJ2-3,15,ASSLAPGTGDEATQY
TRBV14,TRBJ1-1,16,ASSPLRQGNFEYTEAF
TRBV7-6,TRBJ2-2,12,ASSTGLVTGELF
TRBV9,TRBJ1-2,11,ASSPLNSYGYT
TRBV30,TRBJ2-1,11,AWGGGAVNEQF
TRBV2,TRBJ1-1,13,ASIGDRALNTEAF
TRBV5-6,TRBJ1-2,13,ASSHTGGSNYGYT
TRBV30,TRBJ1-5,12,AWSVPQGDQPQH
TRBV5-1,TRBJ1-6,14,ASSSQGIAYNSPLH
TRBV19,TRBJ1-2,14,ASSIRTDPWDYGYT
TRBV6-5,TRBJ2-3,12,ASRRDFSTDTQY
TRBV2,TRBJ1-2,10,ANPPDTYGYT
TRBV19,TRBJ2-1,12,ASSIQSSSDEQF
TRBV27,TRBJ1-4,12,ASSDRDFNEKLF
TRBV7-2,TRBJ2-7,11,ASTQTHPYEQY
TRBV24-1,TRBJ1-5,13,ATSDSPRSNQPQH
TRBV6-4,TRBJ2-6,14,ASSDPSGSGANVLT
TRBV6-4,TRBJ2-3,11,ASSVSGTDTQY
TRBV2,TRBJ2-7,11,ASTSGVSYEQY
TRBV9,TRBJ2-1,14,ASSPILGGSYNEQF
TRBV5-4,TRBJ2-5,13,ASSPYGGGRETQY
TRBV18,TRBJ1-1,12,ASSPLGQATEAF
TRBV6-5,TRBJ2-2,11,ASEDSFTGELF
TRBV6-4,TRBJ2-2,14,ASSGRTGGDTGELF